This TCR beta chain comes out of a study of cytomegalovirus exposure and HLA in healthy donors. The wider study: From HLA-typed donors, an early data release held some 80 million unique TCRs. The study's findings and limits: In an earlier analysis, about 87% or about 30%: the productive usage of most TCR beta V segments. Researchers reported that a few CMV-associated chains were confirmed in vitro as CMV antigen-specific. Presence/absence analyses rested on an assumption that sequencing depth was roughly uniform across donors.

After removal of 1 base from V and 4 bases from J, the junction contained 3 bases not matched to a gene. The CDR3 is 14 amino acids. Germline loops: CDR1 SGHRS, CDR2 YFSETQ. A note on this clone: Its antigen remains unknown.

The PCR ran on 60 Vbeta and 13 Jbeta primers. The method was immunoSEQ multiplex PCR; TCRdb's version includes in-frame clones alone and lacks a portion of them. Among tens of thousands of clones listed, 70% to 80% were seen once. The V call is TRBV5-1, the J call TRBJ2-3; 7 nucleotides align to TRBD1. This receptor was identified in a young man in good health and CMV-seronegative. Sequencing was carried out using PBMCs. CDR3 amino acids: CASSLTQGADTQYF. The CDR3 DNA is TGCGCCAGCAGCTTGACCCAGGGGGCAGATACGCAGTATTTT.